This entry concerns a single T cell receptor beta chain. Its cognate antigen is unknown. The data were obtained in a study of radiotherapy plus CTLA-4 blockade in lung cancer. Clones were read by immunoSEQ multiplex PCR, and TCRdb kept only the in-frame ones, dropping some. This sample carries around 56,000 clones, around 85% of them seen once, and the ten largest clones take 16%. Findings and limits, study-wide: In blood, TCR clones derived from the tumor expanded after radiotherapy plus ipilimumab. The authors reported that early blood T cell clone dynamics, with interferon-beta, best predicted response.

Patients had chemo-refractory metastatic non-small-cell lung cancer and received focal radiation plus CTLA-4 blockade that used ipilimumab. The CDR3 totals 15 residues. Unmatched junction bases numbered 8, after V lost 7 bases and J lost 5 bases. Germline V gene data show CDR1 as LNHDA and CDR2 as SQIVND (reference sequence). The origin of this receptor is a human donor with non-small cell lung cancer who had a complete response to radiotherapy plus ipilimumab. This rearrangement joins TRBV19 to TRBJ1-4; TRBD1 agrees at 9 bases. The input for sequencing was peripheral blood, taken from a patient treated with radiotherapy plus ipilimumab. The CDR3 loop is CASTHLTGGNEKLFF. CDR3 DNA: TGTGCCAGTACCCACCTGACAGGGGGAAATGAAAAACTGTTTTTT.